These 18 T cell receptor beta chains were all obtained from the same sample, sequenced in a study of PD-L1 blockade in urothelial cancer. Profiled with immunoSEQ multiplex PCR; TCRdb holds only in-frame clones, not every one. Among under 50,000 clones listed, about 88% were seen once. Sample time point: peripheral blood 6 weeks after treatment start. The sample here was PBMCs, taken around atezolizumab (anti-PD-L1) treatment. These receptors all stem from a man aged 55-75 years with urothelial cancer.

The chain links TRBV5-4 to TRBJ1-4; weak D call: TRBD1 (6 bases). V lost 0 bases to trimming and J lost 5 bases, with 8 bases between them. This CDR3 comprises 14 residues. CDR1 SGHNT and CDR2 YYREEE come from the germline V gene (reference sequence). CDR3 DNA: TGTGCCAGCAGCTTGGGACAGGACAATGAAAAACTGTTTTTT. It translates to CASSLGQDNEKLFF.

The CDR3 nucleotides read TGCAGCGTTGAAGTCAGTTATACGCAGTATTTT. It yields the protein CSVEVSYTQYF. The chain employs TRBV29-1 and TRBJ2-3; unclear D gene. Trimming stripped 1 base from V and 7 bases from J, with 6 bases between. Germline assignment: CDR1 SQVTM and CDR2 ANQGSEA. The CDR3 length is 11 residues.

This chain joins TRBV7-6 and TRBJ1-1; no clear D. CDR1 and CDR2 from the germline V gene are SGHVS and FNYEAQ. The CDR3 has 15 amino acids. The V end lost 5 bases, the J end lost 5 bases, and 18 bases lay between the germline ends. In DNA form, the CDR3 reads TGTGCCAGCAGCCCCACGGTTAGTTCCTCTACTGAAGCTTTCTTT. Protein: CASSPTVSSSTEAFF.

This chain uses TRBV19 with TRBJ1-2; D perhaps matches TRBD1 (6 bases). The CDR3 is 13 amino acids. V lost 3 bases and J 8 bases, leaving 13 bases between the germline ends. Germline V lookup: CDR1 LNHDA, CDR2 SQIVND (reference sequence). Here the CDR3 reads CASSIKDGGGYTF. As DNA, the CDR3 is TGTGCCAGTAGTATTAAGGATGGGGGCGGCTACACCTTC.

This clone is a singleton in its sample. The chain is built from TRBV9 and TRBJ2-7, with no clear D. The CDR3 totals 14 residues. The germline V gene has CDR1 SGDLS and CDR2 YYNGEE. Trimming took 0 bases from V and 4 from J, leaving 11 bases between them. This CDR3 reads CASSVGQAIYEQYF. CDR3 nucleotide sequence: TGTGCCAGCAGCGTAGGGCAGGCCATTTACGAGCAGTACTTC.

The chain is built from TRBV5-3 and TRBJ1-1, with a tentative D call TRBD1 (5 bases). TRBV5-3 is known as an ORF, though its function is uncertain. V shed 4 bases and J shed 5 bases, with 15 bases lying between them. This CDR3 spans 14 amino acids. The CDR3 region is CARSHGWGGTEAFF. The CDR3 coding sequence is TGTGCCAGAAGCCATGGTTGGGGGGGGACTGAAGCTTTCTTT.

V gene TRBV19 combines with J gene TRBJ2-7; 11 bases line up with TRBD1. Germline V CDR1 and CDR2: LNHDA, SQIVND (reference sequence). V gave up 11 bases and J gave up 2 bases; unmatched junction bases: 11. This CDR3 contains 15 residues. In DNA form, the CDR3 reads TGTGCCTCGGGAGGGACAGGGGGGAACCCCTACGAGCAGTACTTC. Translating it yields CASGGTGGNPYEQYF.

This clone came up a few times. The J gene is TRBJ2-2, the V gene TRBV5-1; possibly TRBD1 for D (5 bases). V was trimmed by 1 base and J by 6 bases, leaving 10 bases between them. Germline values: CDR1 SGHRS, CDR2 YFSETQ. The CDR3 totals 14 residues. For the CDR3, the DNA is TGCGCCAGCAGCTTGAGCAGGGATGCCGGGGAGCTGTTTTTT. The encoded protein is CASSLSRDAGELFF.

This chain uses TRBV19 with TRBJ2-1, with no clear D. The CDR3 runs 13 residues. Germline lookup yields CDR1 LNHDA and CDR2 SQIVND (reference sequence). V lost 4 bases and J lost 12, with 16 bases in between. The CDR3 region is CASSTQKKLAQFF. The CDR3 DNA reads TGTGCCAGTAGTACCCAAAAAAAATTGGCGCAGTTCTTC.

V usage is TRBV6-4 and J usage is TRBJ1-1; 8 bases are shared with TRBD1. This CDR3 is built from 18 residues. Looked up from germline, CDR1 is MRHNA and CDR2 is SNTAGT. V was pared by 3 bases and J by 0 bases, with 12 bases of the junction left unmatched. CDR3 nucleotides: TGTGCCAGCAGTGAAATCTGGGAGCCAGGGGGCATGAACACTGAAGCTTTCTTT. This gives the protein CASSEIWEPGGMNTEAFF.

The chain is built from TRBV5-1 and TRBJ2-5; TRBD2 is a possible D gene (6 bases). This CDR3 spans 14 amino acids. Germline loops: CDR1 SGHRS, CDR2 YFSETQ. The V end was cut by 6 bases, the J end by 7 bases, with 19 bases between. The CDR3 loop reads CASTTQRVEGTQYF. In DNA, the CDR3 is TGCGCCAGCACCACCCAGCGGGTCGAGGGGACCCAGTACTTC.

The CDR3 protein is CASRAGLAGIGGTGELFF. CDR3 DNA sequence: TGTGCCAGCAGAGCAGGACTAGCGGGAATCGGGGGGACCGGGGAGCTGTTTTTT. The chain has TRBV5-4 and TRBJ2-2; 12 bases agree with TRBD2. The CDR3 has 18 residues. V shed 5 bases and J 5 bases; nucleotides not matched to a gene: 13. The V gene's germline CDR1 is SGHNT and CDR2 YYREEE (reference sequence).

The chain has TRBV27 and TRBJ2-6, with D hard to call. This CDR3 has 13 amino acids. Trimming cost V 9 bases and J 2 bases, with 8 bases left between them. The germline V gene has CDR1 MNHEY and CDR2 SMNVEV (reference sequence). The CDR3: CASRGAGANVLTF. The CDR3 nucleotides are TGTGCCAGTCGAGGAGCTGGGGCCAACGTCCTGACTTTC.

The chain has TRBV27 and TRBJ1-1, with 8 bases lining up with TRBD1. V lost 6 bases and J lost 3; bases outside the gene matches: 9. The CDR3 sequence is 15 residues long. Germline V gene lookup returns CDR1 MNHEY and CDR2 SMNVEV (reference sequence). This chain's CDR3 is CASRQGVRSDTEAFF. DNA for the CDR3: TGTGCCAGCAGACAGGGGGTCCGGTCGGACACTGAAGCTTTCTTT.

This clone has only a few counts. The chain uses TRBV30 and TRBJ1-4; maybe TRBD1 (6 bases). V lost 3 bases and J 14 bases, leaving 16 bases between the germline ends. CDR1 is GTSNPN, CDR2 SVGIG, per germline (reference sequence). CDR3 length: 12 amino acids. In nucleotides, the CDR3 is TGTGCCTGGAGCCCTCGAAGAGGGGGTCTGTTTTTT. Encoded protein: CAWSPRRGGLFF. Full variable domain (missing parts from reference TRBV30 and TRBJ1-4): SQTIHQWPATLVQPVGSPLSLECTVEGTSNPNLYWYRQAAGRGLQLLFYSVGIGQISSEVPQNLSASRPQDRQFILSSKKLLLSDSGFYLCAWSPRRGGLFFGSGTQLSVL.

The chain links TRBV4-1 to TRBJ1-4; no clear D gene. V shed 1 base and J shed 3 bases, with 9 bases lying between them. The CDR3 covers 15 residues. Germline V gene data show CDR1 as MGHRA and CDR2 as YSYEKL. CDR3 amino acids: CASSQGQRSNEKLFF. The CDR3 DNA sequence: TGCGCCAGCAGCCAAGGACAACGATCTAATGAAAAACTGTTTTTT.

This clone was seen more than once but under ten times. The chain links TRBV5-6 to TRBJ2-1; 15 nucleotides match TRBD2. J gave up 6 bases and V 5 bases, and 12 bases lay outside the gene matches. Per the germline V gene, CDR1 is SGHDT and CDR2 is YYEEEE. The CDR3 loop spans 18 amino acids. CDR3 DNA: TGTGCCAGCAGTCCCTCAAGCGCGGGACTAGCGGGGGGCAATGAGCAGTTCTTC. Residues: CASSPSSAGLAGGNEQFF.

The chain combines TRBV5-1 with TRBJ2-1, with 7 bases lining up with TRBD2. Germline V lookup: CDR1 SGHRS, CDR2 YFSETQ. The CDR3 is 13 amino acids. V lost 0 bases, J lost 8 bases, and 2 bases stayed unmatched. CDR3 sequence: CASSLAGGYEQFF. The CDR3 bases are TGCGCCAGCAGCTTGGCCGGGGGGTATGAGCAGTTCTTC.